This is a list of T cell receptor beta chains from one sample in a study of siplizumab effects on memory and regulatory T cells. Clones were read by immunoSEQ multiplex PCR, and TCRdb kept only the in-frame ones, dropping some. There are 95,000 to 100,000 clones in the sample; about nine tenths occur only once, and more than 10% lies in the top ten. Sequencing used non-Treg CD4+ T cells sorted from blood. These receptors were taken from a human donor in good health. CDR3s include the opening cysteine and the closing phenylalanine or tryptophan. The D gene is left open where the match is weak. The size of a clone is reported for some rows only, either as once, few or many, or as a class for expanded clones.

d_call,j_call,v_call,clone_size,cdr3_aa,cdr3_nt
-,TRBJ2-3,TRBV19,-,CATRPGDTQYF,TGTGCCACCCGTCCCGGAGATACGCAGTATTTT
TRBD1,TRBJ2-2,TRBV6-6,once,CASSRTGEAGELFF,TGTGCCAGCAGCAGGACAGGGGAGGCCGGGGAGCTGTTTTTT
TRBD2,TRBJ2-7,TRBV10-3,-,CAISESSGRSYEQYF,TGTGCCATCAGTGAGTCTAGCGGGAGAAGCTACGAGCAGTACTTC
-,TRBJ1-6,TRBV4-1,-,CASSQQGPHNSPLHF,TGCGCCAGCAGCCAACAGGGGCCGCATAATTCACCCCTCCACTTT
-,TRBJ2-2,TRBV18,-,CASSPGPGGYTGELFF,TGTGCCAGCTCACCAGGGCCTGGCGGGTACACCGGGGAGCTGTTTTTT
-,TRBJ1-4,TRBV5-1,-,CASPKEEKLFF,TGCGCCAGCCCCAAGGAGGAAAAACTGTTTTTT
TRBD1,TRBJ1-5,TRBV7-2,few,CASSSQGAIAQPQHF,TGTGCCAGCAGTTCCCAGGGGGCGATAGCACAGCCCCAGCATTTT
-,TRBJ1-1,TRBV30,-,CAWSIQGRAEAFF,TGTGCCTGGAGTATTCAGGGTCGTGCTGAAGCTTTCTTT
-,TRBJ2-4,TRBV19,-,CASDSTRSVQYF,TGTGCCAGCGACTCAACAAGGTCGGTTCAGTACTTC
TRBD2,TRBJ2-1,TRBV11-2,-,CASSLDVRLAGNEQFF,TGTGCCAGCAGCTTAGATGTCCGACTAGCAGGCAATGAGCAGTTCTTC
-,TRBJ2-3,TRBV7-3,-,CASSFGGPGTDTQYF,TGTGCCAGCAGCTTTGGCGGGCCAGGCACAGATACGCAGTATTTT
TRBD1,TRBJ2-3,TRBV4-2,-,CASSQDLGGQEADTQYF,TGTGCCAGCAGCCAAGATCTGGGCGGACAGGAGGCAGATACGCAGTATTTT
TRBD1,TRBJ2-5,TRBV14,-,CASSPRGQARETQYF,TGTGCCAGCAGCCCACGTGGACAGGCGAGGGAGACCCAGTACTTC